The T cell receptor (beta chain) described here comes from a study of cytomegalovirus exposure and HLA in healthy donors. PCR employed 60 Vbeta and 13 Jbeta primers. Data came from immunoSEQ multiplex PCR; TCRdb stores just in-frame clones and leaves some out. The table shows about 160,000 clones, with around three quarters occurring only once. The CDR3 covers 18 residues. With 7 bases removed from V and 4 bases from J, the gap between germline ends came to 29 bases. The V gene's germline CDR1 is SGHDT and CDR2 YYEEEE. A word on this clone: What it binds is not known.

Regarding the study as a whole: Reported findings show TCR beta sequences accurately forecast HLA-A and HLA-B alleles in most subjects. Further analysis was carried out later, and it showed several of the most significant clusters appearing linked to common viral pathogens.

The TCR originated in a middle-aged woman in good health and CMV-seronegative. The sample taken for sequencing was PBMCs. The chain has TRBV5-6 and TRBJ1-2; TRBD1 might be the D (6 bases). The DNA for the CDR3 is TGTGCCAGCTATCTCCTTATCAATAAGGACAGACTCACCTATGGCTACACCTTC. This encodes CASYLLINKDRLTYGYTF.